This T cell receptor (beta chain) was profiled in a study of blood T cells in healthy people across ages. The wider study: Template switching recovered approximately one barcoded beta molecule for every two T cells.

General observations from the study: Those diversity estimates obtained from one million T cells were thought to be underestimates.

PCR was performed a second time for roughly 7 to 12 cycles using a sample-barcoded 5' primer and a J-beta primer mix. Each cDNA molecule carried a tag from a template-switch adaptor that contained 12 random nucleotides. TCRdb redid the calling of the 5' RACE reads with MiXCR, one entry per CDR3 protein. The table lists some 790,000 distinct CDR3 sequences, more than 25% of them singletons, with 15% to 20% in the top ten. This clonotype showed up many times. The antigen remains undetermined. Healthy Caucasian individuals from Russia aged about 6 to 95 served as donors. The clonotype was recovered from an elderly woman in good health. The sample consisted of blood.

As DNA, the CDR3 is TGTGCCAGCAGCGCCCAGGTAGCGGGGGCTTACAATGAGCAGTTCTTC. Protein sequence: CASSAQVAGAYNEQFF. The genes are TRBV6-1 and TRBJ2-1; TRBD2 matches 9 bases. The CDR3 length is 16 residues. CDR1 and CDR2 from the germline V gene are MNHNS and SASEGT. Germline trimming cut 6 bases from V and 4 bases from J; bases unmatched to any gene: 10.